These T cell receptor beta chains were read from a single sample in a study of T-cell memory formation after mild COVID-19. TCRdb passed the 5' RACE reads through MiXCR, listing each CDR3 protein once. Seen here are fewer than 650,000 distinct CDR3 sequences, around 16% observed once, and the top ten hold roughly 8.2%. Sequencing was carried out using PBMCs or a T cell subset sorted from them (not recorded which). Receptor source: an adult woman who had mild COVID-19 (a few samples of this study predate the infection). Cell type and time point are not known. CDR3s include the opening cysteine and the closing phenylalanine or tryptophan. The D gene is left open where the match is weak. Rows give clone size only sometimes, using once, few, many, or a class for an expanded clone.

J gene: TRBJ2-7
V gene: TRBV15
clone size: -
D gene: -
CDR3 protein: CATSRDRGAVEQYF
CDR3 DNA: TGTGCCACCAGCAGAGATCGGGGGGCTGTCGAGCAGTACTTC

J gene: TRBJ2-3
V gene: TRBV24-1
clone size: -
D gene: -
CDR3 protein: CATGTTILGTDTQYF
CDR3 DNA: TGTGCCACTGGGACAACGATTTTGGGTACAGATACGCAGTATTTT

J gene: TRBJ2-1
V gene: TRBV24-1
clone size: -
D gene: TRBD2
CDR3 protein: CATSDTGLAGDNEQFF
CDR3 DNA: TGTGCCACCAGTGATACAGGACTAGCGGGAGATAATGAGCAGTTCTTC

J gene: TRBJ1-3
V gene: TRBV29-1
clone size: few
D gene: -
CDR3 protein: CSVASSGNTIYF
CDR3 DNA: TGCAGCGTTGCAAGCTCTGGAAACACCATATATTTT

J gene: TRBJ2-1
V gene: TRBV7-6
clone size: -
D gene: -
CDR3 protein: CASSPRVAANEQFF
CDR3 DNA: TGTGCCAGCAGCCCCCGAGTAGCGGCGAATGAGCAGTTCTTC

J gene: TRBJ1-1
V gene: TRBV5-1
clone size: few
D gene: -
CDR3 protein: CASSLVGAGTRTEAFF
CDR3 DNA: TGCGCCAGCAGCTTGGTCGGGGCGGGCACGCGCACTGAAGCTTTCTTT

J gene: TRBJ2-3
V gene: TRBV7-2
clone size: few
D gene: TRBD1
CDR3 protein: CASSFDLSGQGATDTQYF
CDR3 DNA: TGTGCCAGCAGCTTCGACCTTTCGGGACAGGGGGCCACAGATACGCAGTATTTT

J gene: TRBJ1-1
V gene: TRBV7-2
clone size: -
D gene: -
CDR3 protein: CASSLDVWGAEYTEAFF
CDR3 DNA: TGTGCCAGCAGCTTAGATGTCTGGGGCGCGGAGTACACTGAAGCTTTCTTT

J gene: TRBJ2-3
V gene: TRBV6-1
clone size: few
D gene: TRBD2
CDR3 protein: CAIESGGRGADTQYF
CDR3 DNA: TGTGCCATCGAAAGTGGCGGGAGAGGGGCAGATACGCAGTATTTT

J gene: TRBJ2-7
V gene: TRBV14
clone size: few
D gene: TRBD1
CDR3 protein: CASSERQGISYEQYF
CDR3 DNA: TGTGCCAGCAGCGAACGACAGGGGATCTCCTACGAGCAGTACTTC

J gene: TRBJ2-5
V gene: TRBV29-1
clone size: -
D gene: TRBD2
CDR3 protein: CSSSGGGETQYF
CDR3 DNA: TGCAGCAGCAGCGGGGGGGGAGAGACCCAGTACTTC

J gene: TRBJ2-2
V gene: TRBV6-5
clone size: -
D gene: TRBD2
CDR3 protein: CASSYRTGTSGRITGELFF
CDR3 DNA: TGTGCCAGCAGTTACCGGACCGGGACTAGCGGGAGGATCACCGGGGAGCTGTTTTTT

J gene: TRBJ2-1
V gene: TRBV6-5
clone size: few
D gene: -
CDR3 protein: CASSRRLGDFNEQFF
CDR3 DNA: TGTGCCAGCAGCCGACGACTGGGGGACTTCAATGAGCAGTTCTTC

J gene: TRBJ2-3
V gene: TRBV29-1
clone size: -
D gene: -
CDR3 protein: CSGVRGETQYF
CDR3 DNA: TGCAGCGGTGTCAGGGGGGAGACGCAGTATTTT

J gene: TRBJ2-7
V gene: TRBV12-3/TRBV12-4
clone size: few
D gene: -
CDR3 protein: CASMGRPAGHSYEQYF
CDR3 DNA: TGTGCCAGCATGGGCCGGCCGGCAGGGCACTCCTACGAGCAGTACTTC

J gene: TRBJ2-4
V gene: TRBV7-8
clone size: -
D gene: TRBD2
CDR3 protein: CASSVSFKTSGIKNIQYF
CDR3 DNA: TGTGCCAGCAGCGTCTCGTTTAAGACTAGCGGGATCAAAAACATTCAGTACTTC

J gene: TRBJ2-1
V gene: TRBV5-5
clone size: many
D gene: TRBD2
CDR3 protein: CASSLGLAGPNEQFF
CDR3 DNA: TGTGCCAGCAGCTTAGGACTAGCGGGGCCCAATGAGCAGTTCTTC

J gene: TRBJ1-5
V gene: TRBV27
clone size: -
D gene: TRBD1
CDR3 protein: CASRLRGRGTQPQHF
CDR3 DNA: TGTGCCAGCAGACTTAGGGGCAGGGGGACTCAGCCCCAGCATTTT

J gene: TRBJ2-3
V gene: TRBV11-2
clone size: -
D gene: -
CDR3 protein: CASSLDLVEGVSDTQYF
CDR3 DNA: TGTGCCAGCAGCTTAGATCTTGTCGAGGGGGTCTCAGATACGCAGTATTTT

J gene: TRBJ2-3
V gene: TRBV29-1
clone size: -
D gene: -
CDR3 protein: CSVEGLLDTTDTQYF
CDR3 DNA: TGCAGCGTTGAAGGCCTACTGGACACCACAGATACGCAGTATTTT

J gene: TRBJ1-1
V gene: TRBV4-1
clone size: -
D gene: -
CDR3 protein: CASSPVGGPSMNTEAFF
CDR3 DNA: TGCGCCAGCAGCCCGGTGGGGGGACCCAGCATGAACACTGAAGCTTTCTTT

J gene: TRBJ1-3
V gene: TRBV20-1
clone size: few
D gene: -
CDR3 protein: CSAKQGNSGNTIYF
CDR3 DNA: TGCAGTGCTAAACAGGGAAACTCTGGAAACACCATATATTTT

J gene: TRBJ2-7
V gene: TRBV20-1
clone size: once
D gene: -
CDR3 protein: CSAARPGGRSYEQYF
CDR3 DNA: TGCAGTGCCGCCCGGCCCGGAGGGCGCTCCTACGAGCAGTACTTC

J gene: TRBJ2-1
V gene: TRBV6-6
clone size: -
D gene: -
CDR3 protein: CASSYSNWNEQFF
CDR3 DNA: TGTGCCAGCAGTTACTCGAACTGGAATGAGCAGTTCTTC

J gene: TRBJ1-1
V gene: TRBV14
clone size: few
D gene: -
CDR3 protein: CASSLPGLRNTEAFF
CDR3 DNA: TGTGCCAGCAGCCTACCGGGACTTAGGAACACTGAAGCTTTCTTT

J gene: TRBJ1-1
V gene: TRBV18
clone size: -
D gene: -
CDR3 protein: CASSPQETEAFF
CDR3 DNA: TGTGCCAGCTCACCACAGGAGACTGAAGCTTTCTTT

J gene: TRBJ1-1
V gene: TRBV20-1
clone size: few
D gene: TRBD1
CDR3 protein: CSANGRQGTPEAFF
CDR3 DNA: TGCAGTGCCAATGGCCGACAGGGGACCCCTGAAGCTTTCTTT

J gene: TRBJ1-1
V gene: TRBV29-1
clone size: -
D gene: -
CDR3 protein: CSVDGGNTEAFF
CDR3 DNA: TGCAGCGTTGATGGGGGAAACACTGAAGCTTTCTTT

J gene: TRBJ2-4
V gene: TRBV24-1
clone size: few
D gene: TRBD1
CDR3 protein: CATSGATGRDIQYF
CDR3 DNA: TGTGCCACCAGTGGCGCGACAGGGCGGGACATTCAGTACTTC

J gene: TRBJ2-3
V gene: TRBV12-3/TRBV12-4
clone size: -
D gene: -
CDR3 protein: CASSFGRGGLFDTQYF
CDR3 DNA: TGTGCCAGCAGTTTTGGCAGGGGGGGGTTATTTGATACGCAGTATTTT

J gene: TRBJ1-2
V gene: TRBV2
clone size: few
D gene: -
CDR3 protein: CASKRIVNYGYTF
CDR3 DNA: TGTGCCAGCAAACGGATTGTTAACTATGGCTACACCTTC

J gene: TRBJ2-5
V gene: TRBV5-5
clone size: -
D gene: -
CDR3 protein: CASSPSATEKTQYF
CDR3 DNA: TGTGCCAGCAGCCCCTCGGCGACGGAGAAGACCCAGTACTTC

J gene: TRBJ2-7
V gene: TRBV25-1
clone size: few
D gene: TRBD2
CDR3 protein: CASSESGLAGGYYEQYF
CDR3 DNA: TGTGCCAGCAGTGAATCGGGACTAGCGGGGGGGTACTACGAGCAGTACTTC

J gene: TRBJ2-2
V gene: TRBV15
clone size: -
D gene: -
CDR3 protein: CATSRVDNRAPGELFF
CDR3 DNA: TGTGCCACCAGCAGAGTTGATAACAGGGCCCCCGGGGAGCTGTTTTTT

J gene: TRBJ2-4
V gene: TRBV7-2
clone size: -
D gene: TRBD1
CDR3 protein: CASSSDRVWNIQYF
CDR3 DNA: TGTGCCAGCAGCTCGGACAGGGTATGGAACATTCAGTACTTC

J gene: TRBJ2-7
V gene: TRBV27
clone size: -
D gene: TRBD1
CDR3 protein: CASSLYPGTGSSYEQYF
CDR3 DNA: TGTGCCAGCAGTTTATATCCCGGGACAGGGAGCTCCTACGAGCAGTACTTC

J gene: TRBJ1-2
V gene: TRBV7-2
clone size: -
D gene: -
CDR3 protein: CASSTTPNGYTF
CDR3 DNA: TGTGCCAGCAGCACGACACCAAATGGCTACACCTTC

J gene: TRBJ2-1
V gene: TRBV9
clone size: few
D gene: -
CDR3 protein: CASSSGDLNEQFF
CDR3 DNA: TGTGCCAGCAGCTCCGGGGACCTCAATGAGCAGTTCTTC

J gene: TRBJ1-6
V gene: TRBV30
clone size: few
D gene: -
CDR3 protein: CAWGAQDSPLHF
CDR3 DNA: TGTGCCTGGGGGGCACAGGATTCACCCCTCCACTTT

J gene: TRBJ1-5
V gene: TRBV7-8
clone size: -
D gene: -
CDR3 protein: CASSLTWDSNQPQHF
CDR3 DNA: TGTGCCAGCAGCCTGACGTGGGATAGCAATCAGCCCCAGCATTTT

J gene: TRBJ2-2
V gene: TRBV14
clone size: -
D gene: -
CDR3 protein: CASSQEGPARTGELFF
CDR3 DNA: TGTGCCAGCAGCCAAGAGGGCCCGGCGCGGACCGGGGAGCTGTTTTTT

J gene: TRBJ2-3
V gene: TRBV29-1
clone size: -
D gene: -
CDR3 protein: CSARSGRTDTQYF
CDR3 DNA: TGCAGCGCCCGAAGCGGTCGCACAGATACGCAGTATTTT

J gene: TRBJ2-5
V gene: TRBV7-9
clone size: -
D gene: TRBD2
CDR3 protein: CASSSTGLAGGPGETQYF
CDR3 DNA: TGTGCCAGCAGCTCTACGGGACTAGCGGGGGGGCCAGGAGAGACCCAGTACTTC

J gene: TRBJ2-2
V gene: TRBV19
clone size: -
D gene: -
CDR3 protein: CASKAGHANTGELFF
CDR3 DNA: TGTGCCAGCAAGGCTGGACACGCGAACACCGGGGAGCTGTTTTTT

J gene: TRBJ2-1
V gene: TRBV15
clone size: -
D gene: -
CDR3 protein: CATSGVRVFNEQFF
CDR3 DNA: TGTGCCACCAGCGGGGTGCGGGTCTTCAATGAGCAGTTCTTC

J gene: TRBJ1-5
V gene: TRBV6-5
clone size: -
D gene: TRBD1
CDR3 protein: CASSMGTGGNQPQHF
CDR3 DNA: TGTGCCAGCAGTATGGGGACAGGGGGCAATCAGCCCCAGCATTTT

J gene: TRBJ1-2
V gene: TRBV12-3/TRBV12-4
clone size: few
D gene: TRBD1
CDR3 protein: CASSPMDRGSGYTF
CDR3 DNA: TGTGCCAGCAGTCCCATGGACAGGGGCTCTGGCTACACCTTC

J gene: TRBJ2-1
V gene: TRBV4-1
clone size: -
D gene: -
CDR3 protein: CASSQFVGSRNNEQFF
CDR3 DNA: TGCGCCAGCAGCCAATTTGTGGGGTCCAGGAACAATGAGCAGTTCTTC

J gene: TRBJ2-1
V gene: TRBV6-6
clone size: -
D gene: -
CDR3 protein: CASSYSSWGGPYNEQFF
CDR3 DNA: TGTGCCAGCAGTTACTCGAGTTGGGGGGGGCCCTACAATGAGCAGTTCTTC

J gene: TRBJ1-2
V gene: TRBV7-6
clone size: -
D gene: TRBD1
CDR3 protein: CASSKYSTGNYGYTF
CDR3 DNA: TGTGCCAGCAGCAAATACTCGACAGGGAACTATGGCTACACCTTC